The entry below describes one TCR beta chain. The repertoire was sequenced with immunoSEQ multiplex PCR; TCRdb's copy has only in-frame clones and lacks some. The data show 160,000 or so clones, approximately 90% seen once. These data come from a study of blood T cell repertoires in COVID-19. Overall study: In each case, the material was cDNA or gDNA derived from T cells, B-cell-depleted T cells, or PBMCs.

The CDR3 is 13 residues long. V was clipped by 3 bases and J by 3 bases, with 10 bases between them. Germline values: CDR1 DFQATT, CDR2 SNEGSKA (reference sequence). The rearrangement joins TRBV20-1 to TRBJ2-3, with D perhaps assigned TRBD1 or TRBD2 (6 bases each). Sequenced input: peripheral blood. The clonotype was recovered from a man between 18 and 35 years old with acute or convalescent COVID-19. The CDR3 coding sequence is TGCAGTGCTAGTGGGGGGCTGACAGATACGCAGTATTTT. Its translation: CSASGGLTDTQYF.